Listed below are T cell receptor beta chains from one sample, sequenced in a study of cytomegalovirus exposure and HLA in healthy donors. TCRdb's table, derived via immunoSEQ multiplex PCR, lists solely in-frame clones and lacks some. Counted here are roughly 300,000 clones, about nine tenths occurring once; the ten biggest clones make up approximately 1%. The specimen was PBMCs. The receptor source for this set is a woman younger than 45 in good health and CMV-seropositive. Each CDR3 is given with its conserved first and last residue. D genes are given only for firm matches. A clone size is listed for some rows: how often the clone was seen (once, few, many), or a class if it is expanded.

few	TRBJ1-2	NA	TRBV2	TGTGCCAACCGGGAAACCTATGGCTACACCTTC	CANRETYGYTF
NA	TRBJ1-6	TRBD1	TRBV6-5	TGTGCCAGCAGTGGGGACAGCCATAATTCACCCCTCCACTTT	CASSGDSHNSPLHF
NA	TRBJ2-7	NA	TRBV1	TGCACCAGCAGCCAACCGACACGGACTAACTACGAGCAGTACTTC	CTSSQPTRTNYEQYF
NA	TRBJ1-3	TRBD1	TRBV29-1	TGCAGCGTTACGACAGGGGTTGGAAACACCATATATTTT	CSVTTGVGNTIYF
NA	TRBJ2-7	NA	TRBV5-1	TGCGCCAGCAGCTTGGTTACAGGATTTACCTACGAGCAGTACTTC	CASSLVTGFTYEQYF
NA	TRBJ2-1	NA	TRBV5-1	TGCGCCAGCAGCTTCCTCAGGGGTAGCTCCTACAATGAGCAGTTCTTC	CASSFLRGSSYNEQFF
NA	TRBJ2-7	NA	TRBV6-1	TGTGCCAGCAGCACGGGACTGAGCTCCTACGAGCAGTACTTC	CASSTGLSSYEQYF
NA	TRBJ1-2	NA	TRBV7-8	TGTGCCAGCAGCTTAGTTGTTAACTATGGCTACACCTTC	CASSLVVNYGYTF
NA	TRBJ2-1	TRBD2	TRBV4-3	TGCGCCAGCAGCCAAGAGGGACTAGCGAACTACAATGAGCAGTTCTTC	CASSQEGLANYNEQFF
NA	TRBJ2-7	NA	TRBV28	TGTGCCAGCAGTCCTGGGTATCCTGACGAGCAGTACTTC	CASSPGYPDEQYF
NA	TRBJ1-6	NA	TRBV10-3	TGTGCCACCGGACAGCCCTCACCCCTCCACTTT	CATGQPSPLHF
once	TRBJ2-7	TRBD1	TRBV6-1	TGTGCCAGCAGTGAAGGAACAGGGGGTTTAGGATACGAGCAGTACTTC	CASSEGTGGLGYEQYF
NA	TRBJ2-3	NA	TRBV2	TGTGCCAGCAGGGCCGGGACCCTCCACACAGATACGCAGTATTTT	CASRAGTLHTDTQYF
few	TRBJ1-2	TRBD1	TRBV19	TGTGCCAGTACCCTGGGGACAGCCCCCTATGGCTACACCTTC	CASTLGTAPYGYTF
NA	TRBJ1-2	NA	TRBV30	TGTGCCTGGAGTGTACGGCAGTCTAACTATGGCTACACCTTC	CAWSVRQSNYGYTF
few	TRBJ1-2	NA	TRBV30	TGTGCCTGGAGTGTATTCAGTCTAAGGACGGGCTTTACCTTC	CAWSVFSLRTGFTF
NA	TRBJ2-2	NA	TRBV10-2	TGCGCCAGCAGTGAATTGAGTACCGGGGAGCTGTTTTTT	CASSELSTGELFF
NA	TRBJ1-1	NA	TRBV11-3	TGTGCCAGCAGCTTAGATGGGTTTAACACTGAAGCTTTCTTT	CASSLDGFNTEAFF
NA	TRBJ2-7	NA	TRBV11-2	TGTGCCAGCAGCTTAGTGCTCAGCTCCTACGAGCAGTACTTC	CASSLVLSSYEQYF
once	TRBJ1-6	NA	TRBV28	TGTGCCAGCAGTTTACCTAAGGCACCCCTCCACTTT	CASSLPKAPLHF
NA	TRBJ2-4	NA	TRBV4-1	TGCGCCAGCAGCCAAGAAGAAACATTTTCCAAAAACATTCAGTACTTC	CASSQEETFSKNIQYF
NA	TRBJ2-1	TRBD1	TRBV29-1	TGCAGCGTTCACATCATAAGGGACAGGGGGCAGGTGGTTGGCAATGAGCAGTTCTTC	CSVHIIRDRGQVVGNEQFF
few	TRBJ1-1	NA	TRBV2	TGTGCCAGCAGGGGAGTCATCAGGGGTTCTCCTGATTTCTTT	CASRGVIRGSPDFF
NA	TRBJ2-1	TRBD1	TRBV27	TGTGCCTCTACCGGACAGGGGGCCTACAATGAGCAGTTCTTC	CASTGQGAYNEQFF
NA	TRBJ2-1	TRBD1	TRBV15	TGTGCCACCAGCAATCCCCTATCGCCGGGACAGGGGGACAATGAGCAGTTCTTC	CATSNPLSPGQGDNEQFF
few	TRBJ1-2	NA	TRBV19	TGTGCCAGTAGTATCTTAGACGCCAACTATGGCTACACCTTC	CASSILDANYGYTF
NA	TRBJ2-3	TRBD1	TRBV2	TGTGCCGGGACAGAGGAGTCTCCTCACACAGATACGCAGTATTTT	CAGTEESPHTDTQYF
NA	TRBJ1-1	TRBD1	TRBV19	TGTGCCACTAATTGGGGGACAGGGGGCCCTGAAGCTTTCTTT	CATNWGTGGPEAFF
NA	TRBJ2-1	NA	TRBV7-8	TGTGCCAGCAGCTTAGATGAGCAGTTCTTC	CASSLDEQFF
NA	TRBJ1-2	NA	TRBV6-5	TGTGCCAGCTACGGAGGAAACGGCTACACCTTC	CASYGGNGYTF
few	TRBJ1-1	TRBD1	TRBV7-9	TGTGCCAGCAGCAGGGACAGGGGGAGGGTTGAAGCTTTCTTT	CASSRDRGRVEAFF
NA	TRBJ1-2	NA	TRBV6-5	TGTGCCAGCAGTTACGCCGGGTCAGGCGGCTACACCTTC	CASSYAGSGGYTF
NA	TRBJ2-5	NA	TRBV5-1	TGCGCCAGCAGCTTGGCCGTCCGAGAGACCCAGTACTTC	CASSLAVRETQYF
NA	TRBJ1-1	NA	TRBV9	TGTGCCAGCAGCGTAGGACACTCGAACACTGAAGCTTTCTTT	CASSVGHSNTEAFF
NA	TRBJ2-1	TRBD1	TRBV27	TGTGCCAGCAGTTCAGGACAGGGCTACAATGAGCAGTTCTTC	CASSSGQGYNEQFF
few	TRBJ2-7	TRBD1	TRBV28	TGTGCCAGCAGGGAGGGACAGGGGGTGGCCTACGAGCAGTACTTC	CASREGQGVAYEQYF
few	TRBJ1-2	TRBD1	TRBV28	TGTGCCAGCCTGGGACAGGGTGTGATTAGCTATGGCTACACCTTC	CASLGQGVISYGYTF
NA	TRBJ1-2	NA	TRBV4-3	TGCGCCAGCAGCCAAGATGGGTGGATCAACTATGGCTACACCTTC	CASSQDGWINYGYTF
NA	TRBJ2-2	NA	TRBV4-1	TGCGCCAGCAGCCAAGGACAAGCGAACACCGGGGAGCTGTTTTTT	CASSQGQANTGELFF
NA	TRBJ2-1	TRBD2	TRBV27	TGTGCCAGCAGTTTATCAGGCGGGGGGCAGAATGAGCAGTTCTTC	CASSLSGGGQNEQFF
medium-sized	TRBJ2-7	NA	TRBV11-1	TGTGCCAGCAGCTTAGGGGAGACAGATGTCTACGAGCAGTACTTC	CASSLGETDVYEQYF
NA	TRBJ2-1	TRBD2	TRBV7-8	TGTGCCAGCAGCCCTGGACTAGCGGGGGGTGAGCAGTTCTTC	CASSPGLAGGEQFF
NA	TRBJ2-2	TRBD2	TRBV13	TGTGCCAGCAGCTCGTTACTAGCGGGGAACACCGGGGAGCTGTTTTTT	CASSSLLAGNTGELFF
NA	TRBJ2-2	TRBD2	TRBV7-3	TGTGCCAGCAGCTTAACTAGCGGGAGTACCGGGGAGCTGTTTTTT	CASSLTSGSTGELFF
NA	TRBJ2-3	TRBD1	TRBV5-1	TGCGCCAGCAGCTTGGAAGGGGGCGCAGATACGCAGTATTTT	CASSLEGGADTQYF
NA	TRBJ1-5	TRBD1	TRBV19	TGTGCCAGTAGTATAAGACAGGGGTCCTTACAGAATCAGCCCCAGCATTTT	CASSIRQGSLQNQPQHF
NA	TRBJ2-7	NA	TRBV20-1	TGCAGTGCTAGTGTGGAGAACGAGCAGTACTTC	CSASVENEQYF
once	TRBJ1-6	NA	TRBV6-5	TGTGCCAGCAGTTTGGGGGTTAGTTCACCCCTCCACTTT	CASSLGVSSPLHF
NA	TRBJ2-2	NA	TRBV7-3	TGTGCCAGCAGCTTATACGTTTCCGCGAACACCGGGGAGCTGTTTTTT	CASSLYVSANTGELFF
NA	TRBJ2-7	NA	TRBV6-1	TGTGCCAGCAGCAAACCGGTCCTCCACTACGAGCAGTACTTC	CASSKPVLHYEQYF
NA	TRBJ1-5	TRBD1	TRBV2	TGTGCCAGCAGGGACAGGGAAAATCAGCCCCAGCATTTT	CASRDRENQPQHF
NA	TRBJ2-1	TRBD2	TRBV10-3	TGTGCCATCAGTGTAAAGACGACTAGCGGGGCGTTCTTC	CAISVKTTSGAFF
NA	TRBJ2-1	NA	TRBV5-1	TGCGCCAGCATCCGGAGTGGGGGGAACAATGAGCAGTTCTTC	CASIRSGGNNEQFF
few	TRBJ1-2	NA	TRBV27	TGTGCCAGCAGAAGGCAGGGAAACGGCTACACCTTC	CASRRQGNGYTF